A single sample gave rise to the 21 T cell receptor beta chains below, sequenced in a study of shared clonotypes between healthy human individuals. Profiling relied on immunoSEQ multiplex PCR, and the TCRdb table lists in-frame clones only, not all of them. This sample has hundreds of thousands of clones, with more than 75% found just once. The sample consisted of PBMCs. All receptors come from a woman in her 40s in good health. Some clones in this sample may be carry-over from other donors' samples.

This chain joins TRBV6-1 and TRBJ2-7; D unclear. The V gene's germline CDR1 is MNHNS and CDR2 SASEGT. The CDR3 sequence is 14 residues long. V was shortened by 7 bases and J by 1 base, with 14 bases between the two germline ends. CDR3 amino acids: CASTPSLYSYEQYF. The CDR3 bases are TGTGCCAGCACCCCCAGTTTATATTCCTACGAGCAGTACTTC.

This chain joins TRBV28 and TRBJ2-7, with D possibly TRBD1 on 6 matching bases. The CDR3 has 11 amino acids. Germline CDR1 reads MDHEN; CDR2 reads SYDVKM. The V gene lost 11 bases and the J gene lost 3 bases, with 11 bases spanning the gap. The CDR3 coding sequence is TGTGCCGCTACAGGGTTCTACGAGCAGTACTTC. This sequence encodes CAATGFYEQYF.

V is TRBV7-2 and J is TRBJ1-5; the D gene is possibly TRBD1 (5 bases). V was clipped by 1 base and J by 5 bases, with 9 bases between them. The CDR3 has 14 amino acids. Germline V lookup: CDR1 SGHTA, CDR2 FQGNSA. CDR3 region: CASSLGRGDQPQHF. CDR3 sequence (DNA): TGTGCCAGCAGCTTAGGGAGGGGCGATCAGCCCCAGCATTTT.

This chain links TRBV5-8 with TRBJ2-5, with unresolved D. Germline V gene sequence: CDR1 SGHTS, CDR2 YDEGEE. The CDR3 spans 12 residues. The germline V and J ends were trimmed by 5 bases and 4 bases, with 9 bases remaining between them. In DNA, the CDR3 is TGTGCCAGCAGTTGGGGTGGAGAGACCCAGTACTTC. Its translation: CASSWGGETQYF.

The chain combines TRBV28 with TRBJ1-2; no definite D call. V was trimmed by 6 bases and J by 5 bases, leaving 16 bases between them. The CDR3 runs 14 residues. Germline assignment: CDR1 MDHEN and CDR2 SYDVKM. CDR3 sequence reads: CASSSIMLLYGYTF. The CDR3 DNA reads TGTGCCAGCAGCTCCATCATGCTTTTATATGGCTACACCTTC.

This clone has just a few counts. The chain carries TRBV6-4 and TRBJ1-1; TRBD1 is a possible D gene (6 bases). V lost 0 bases and J 4 bases, leaving 9 bases between the germline ends. The CDR3 length is 14 residues. Germline values: CDR1 MRHNA, CDR2 SNTAGT. CDR3 nucleotides: TGTGCCAGCAGTGACTCAGGACAGAGCACTGAAGCTTTCTTT. It translates to CASSDSGQSTEAFF.

The sample holds one count of this clone. The chain recombines TRBV27 with TRBJ2-7; D might be TRBD1 or TRBD2, each matching 6 bases. V was clipped by 2 bases and J by 4 bases, with 15 bases between them. The germline V gene encodes CDR1 MNHEY and CDR2 SMNVEV (reference sequence). There are 15 residues in the CDR3. CDR3 nucleotides: TGTGCCAGCAGTTTACGACAGGACTACCCTTACGAGCAGTACTTC. It specifies CASSLRQDYPYEQYF.

This chain uses TRBV7-2 with TRBJ2-1, with 7 bases aligning to TRBD2. Per the germline V gene, CDR1 is SGHTA and CDR2 is FQGNSA. J was trimmed by 10 bases and V by 1 base; bases with no gene match: 7. This CDR3 contains 14 residues. The DNA of the CDR3 is TGTGCCAGCAGCTTAGAGAGTGGCGGGAGCGAGCAGTTCTTC. Amino acids: CASSLESGGSEQFF.

The chain is built from TRBV19 and TRBJ2-1; the D gene is possibly TRBD1 (5 bases). Germline V lookup: CDR1 LNHDA, CDR2 SQIVND (reference sequence). The CDR3 contains 15 residues. The V and J ends lost 6 bases and 6 bases respectively, with 18 bases between them. Here the CDR3 DNA reads TGTGCCAGTAGGGTAAGAGACCAGGGTGGCAATGAGCAGTTCTTC. Translating gives CASRVRDQGGNEQFF.

The gene calls are TRBV9 and TRBJ1-2, with D perhaps TRBD1 (5 bases). V lost 2 bases and J lost 6, with 17 bases in between. CDR1 SGDLS and CDR2 YYNGEE come from the germline V gene. The CDR3 has 15 amino acids. CDR3: CASSVPGRGGDGYTF. The CDR3 DNA is TGTGCCAGCAGCGTTCCAGGGCGCGGGGGAGATGGCTACACCTTC.

This clone showed up many times. The DNA for the CDR3 is TGTGCCAGCAGTAGCGGGAGAGGTACAGATACGCAGTATTTT. This sequence encodes CASSSGRGTDTQYF. This chain connects TRBV11-3 to TRBJ2-3; 9 bases map to TRBD2. The ends lost 6 bases at V and 3 bases at J; junction bases unmatched: 4. The CDR3 loop spans 14 amino acids. Per germline, CDR1 SGHNT and CDR2 YENEEA.

V gene TRBV5-1 combines with J gene TRBJ1-2; D unclear. The CDR3 contains 13 residues. Trimming stripped 4 bases from V and 10 bases from J, with 17 bases between. From germline, CDR1 is SGHRS and CDR2 YFSETQ. CDR3 residues: CASSMDLDPNYTF. In nucleotides, the CDR3 is TGCGCCAGCAGCATGGACTTAGATCCAAACTACACCTTC.

The rearrangement links TRBV11-2 to TRBJ2-5; D gene unclear. Per the germline V gene, CDR1 is SGHAT and CDR2 is FQNNGV. The CDR3 totals 13 residues. Trimming stripped 8 bases from V and 3 bases from J, with 13 bases between. The CDR3 nucleotides are TGTGCCAGCGCAGTCTCACCCGAAGAGACCCAGTACTTC. Translating it yields CASAVSPEETQYF.

The chain has TRBV28 and TRBJ1-5; the D gene is possibly TRBD1 (6 bases). The CDR3 has 18 residues. The germline V gene has CDR1 MDHEN and CDR2 SYDVKM. Trimming left V 5 bases short and J 0 bases short, with 20 bases between. This CDR3 is CASSALGQPTYSNQPQHF. CDR3 nucleotide sequence: TGTGCCAGCAGTGCCCTCGGACAGCCCACCTATAGCAATCAGCCCCAGCATTTT.

This chain uses TRBV5-1 with TRBJ2-5; D is ambiguous. The length of the CDR3 is 14 residues. From germline, CDR1 is SGHRS and CDR2 YFSETQ. Trimming pared 0 bases from V and 0 bases from J, leaving 6 bases between. CDR3 loop: CASSLGQDQETQYF. The DNA for the CDR3 is TGCGCCAGCAGCTTGGGGCAGGACCAAGAGACCCAGTACTTC. Full variable domain (rest looked up from reference TRBV5-1 and TRBJ2-5): KAGVTQTPRYLIKTRGQQVTLSCSPISGHRSVSWYQQTPGQGLQFLFEYFSETQRNKGNFPGRFSGRQFSNSRSEMNVSTLELGDSALYLCASSLGQDQETQYFGPGTRLLVL.

The chain uses TRBV28 and TRBJ2-7; 10 nucleotides line up with TRBD1. The CDR3 sequence is 15 residues long. The V gene's germline CDR1 is MDHEN and CDR2 SYDVKM. V lost 2 bases to trimming and J lost 3 bases; unmatched junction nucleotides: 4. The CDR3 DNA is TGTGCCAGCAGTTTAGCGGGGACAGGGGACTACGAGCAGTACTTC. This codes for CASSLAGTGDYEQYF.

This chain links TRBV5-1 with TRBJ1-5; 7 bases line up with TRBD1. CDR3 length: 20 amino acids. Germline V CDR1 and CDR2: SGHRS, YFSETQ. V lost 4 bases and J lost 0; bases outside the gene matches: 19. The CDR3 region is CASSTSDRAAVGYSNQPQHF. CDR3 nucleotides: TGCGCCAGCAGCACCTCCGACAGGGCGGCGGTAGGTTATAGCAATCAGCCCCAGCATTTT.

In regard to this clone: Different DNA sequences within this sample yield the same CDR3. This chain links TRBV27 with TRBJ2-5; 12 bases line up with TRBD1. V dropped 2 bases and J dropped 4; count of bases not matched to a gene: 8. The CDR3 runs 17 residues. CDR1 is MNHEY and CDR2 is SMNVEV in the germline V gene (reference sequence). The CDR3 nucleotides are TGTGCCAGCAGTTTACCTCAGGGGACAGGGGGCCGAGAGACCCAGTACTTC. Its protein is CASSLPQGTGGRETQYF.

V and J are TRBV7-9 and TRBJ2-7; D is perhaps TRBD2 (6 bases). Trimming took off 0 bases at V and 6 bases at J, with 12 bases between the two ends. CDR1 and CDR2 (germline): SEHNR, FQNEAQ (reference sequence). There are 14 residues in the CDR3. The CDR3 here is CASSLAGLEGEQYF. The CDR3 coding sequence is TGTGCCAGCAGCTTAGCGGGTCTGGAGGGCGAGCAGTACTTC.

This rearrangement joins TRBV6-4 to TRBJ2-7; possible D gene TRBD1, 6 bases. CDR3 length: 13 amino acids. V lost 0 bases to trimming and J lost 7 bases, with 10 bases between them. Germline values: CDR1 MRHNA, CDR2 SNTAGT. CDR3 loop: CASSDSQGREQYF. The CDR3 region has the DNA TGTGCCAGCAGTGACTCACAGGGTAGGGAGCAGTACTTC.

The chain links TRBV9 to TRBJ1-2; D not certain. Germline V lookup: CDR1 SGDLS, CDR2 YYNGEE. Trimming stripped 0 bases from V and 5 bases from J, with 5 bases between. The CDR3 is 12 residues long. Here the CDR3 reads CASSVADYGYTF. CDR3 sequence (DNA): TGTGCCAGCAGCGTAGCAGATTATGGCTACACCTTC.